The sequence of this TCR beta chain was determined in a study of T cells in Graves' hyperthyroidism and ophthalmopathy. Study outcomes and limitations: Blood shared most expanded thyroid clonotypes above 0.001. With a median lead of approximately 6.4 months before onset, the model predicted ophthalmopathy.

Diagnosis relied on clinical symptoms, serum thyroxine and TRAb, thyroid ultrasound and orbital computed tomography. With regard to this clonotype: The target antigen is unknown.

There are 14 residues in the CDR3. V gave up 6 bases and J gave up 3 bases, with 15 bases separating them. TCR beta CDR3 regions were amplified from RNA. The TCR CDR3 first-round RT-PCR relied on the HTBI primer set. TCRdb fed the multiplex PCR reads into MiXCR, producing one record per CDR3 protein. The table has 650,000 to 800,000 distinct CDR3 sequences, about 45% seen once; the top ten hold under 8%. The chain recombines TRBV12-3 or TRBV12-4 with TRBJ2-7; tentatively, D is TRBD2 (6 bases). Material: peripheral blood or thyroid tissue (not recorded which). The clonotype was recovered from an adult man with Graves' disease, either hyperthyroidism or ophthalmopathy (not recorded which). The CDR3 loop is CASSSAGGDYEQYF. The CDR3 nucleotides are TGTGCCAGCAGCTCCGCCGGCGGGGACTACGAGCAGTACTTC.